The clone carrying this TCR beta chain has more than one count but fewer than ten. The data belong to a study of OX40 agonist ivuxolimab in advanced cancers. The wider study: From 23 to 79 years was the age range, with a mean of approximately 63 years, and around 80% were male. Patients with prior anti-PD-1, anti-PD-L1 or anti-CTLA-4 therapy were eligible; less than 50% had some.

Trimming took 1 base from V and 1 from J; bases not matched to a gene: 3. CDR3 length equals 17 residues. The germline gives CDR1 SGHNT, CDR2 YYREEE (reference sequence). Clones were read by immunoSEQ multiplex PCR, and TCRdb kept only the in-frame ones, dropping some. The sample lists approximately 59,000 clones; around four fifths were seen once. The chain combines TRBV5-4 with TRBJ2-2; 11 nucleotides match TRBD1. Sequenced material: CD4+ or CD8+ T cells sorted from blood, taken in a trial of the OX40 agonist ivuxolimab. This TCR was sampled from an adult with an advanced solid tumor such as melanoma, head and neck, liver or kidney cancer. The CDR3 region is CASSLRTGGRNTGELFF. CDR3 bases: TGTGCCAGCAGCTTGAGGACAGGGGGCAGGAACACCGGGGAGCTGTTTTTT. Supplemented by reference TRBV5-4 and TRBJ2-2, the full variable domain reads ETGVTQSPTHLIKTRGQQVTLRCSSQSGHNTVSWYQQALGQGPQFIFQYYREEENGRGNFPPRFSGLQFPNYSSELNVNALELDDSALYLCASSLRTGGRNTGELFFGEGSRLTVL.